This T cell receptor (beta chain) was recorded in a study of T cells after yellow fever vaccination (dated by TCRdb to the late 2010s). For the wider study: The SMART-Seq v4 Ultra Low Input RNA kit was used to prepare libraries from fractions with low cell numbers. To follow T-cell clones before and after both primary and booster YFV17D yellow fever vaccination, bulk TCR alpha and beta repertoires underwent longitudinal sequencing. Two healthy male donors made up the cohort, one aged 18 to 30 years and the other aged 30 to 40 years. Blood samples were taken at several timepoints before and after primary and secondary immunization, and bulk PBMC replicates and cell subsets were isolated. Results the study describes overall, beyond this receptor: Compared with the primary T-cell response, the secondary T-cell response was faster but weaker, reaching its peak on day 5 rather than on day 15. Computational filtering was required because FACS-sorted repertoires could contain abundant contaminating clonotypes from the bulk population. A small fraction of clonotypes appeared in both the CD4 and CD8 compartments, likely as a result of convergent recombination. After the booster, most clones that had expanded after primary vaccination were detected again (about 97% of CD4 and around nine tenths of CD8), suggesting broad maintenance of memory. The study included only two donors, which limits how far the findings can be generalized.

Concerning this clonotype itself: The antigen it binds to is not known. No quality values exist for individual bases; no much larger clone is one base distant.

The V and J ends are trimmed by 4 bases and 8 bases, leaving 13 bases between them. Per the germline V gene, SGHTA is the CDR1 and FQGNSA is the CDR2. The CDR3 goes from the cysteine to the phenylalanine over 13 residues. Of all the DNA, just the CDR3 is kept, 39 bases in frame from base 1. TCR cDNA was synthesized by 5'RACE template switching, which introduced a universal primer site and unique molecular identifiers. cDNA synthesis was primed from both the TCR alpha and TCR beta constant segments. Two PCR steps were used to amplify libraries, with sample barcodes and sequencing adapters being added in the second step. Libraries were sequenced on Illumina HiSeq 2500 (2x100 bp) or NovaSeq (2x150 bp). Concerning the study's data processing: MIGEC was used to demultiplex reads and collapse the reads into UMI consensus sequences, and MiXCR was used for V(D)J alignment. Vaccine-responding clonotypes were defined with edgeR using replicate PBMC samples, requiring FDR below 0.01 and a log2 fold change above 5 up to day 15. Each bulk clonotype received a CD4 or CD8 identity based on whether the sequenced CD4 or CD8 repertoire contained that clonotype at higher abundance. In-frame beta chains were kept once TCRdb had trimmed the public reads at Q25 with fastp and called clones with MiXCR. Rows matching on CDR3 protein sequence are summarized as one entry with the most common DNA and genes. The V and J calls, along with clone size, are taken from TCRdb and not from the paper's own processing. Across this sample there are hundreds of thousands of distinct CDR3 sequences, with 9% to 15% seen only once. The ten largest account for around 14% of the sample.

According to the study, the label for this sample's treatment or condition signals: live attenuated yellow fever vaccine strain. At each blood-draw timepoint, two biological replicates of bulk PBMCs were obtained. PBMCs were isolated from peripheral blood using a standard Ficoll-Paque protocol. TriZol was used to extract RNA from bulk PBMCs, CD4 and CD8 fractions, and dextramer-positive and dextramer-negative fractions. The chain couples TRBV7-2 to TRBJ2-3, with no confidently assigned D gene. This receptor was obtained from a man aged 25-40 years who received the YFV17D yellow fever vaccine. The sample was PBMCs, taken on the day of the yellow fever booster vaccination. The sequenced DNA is TGTGCCAGCAGCTCAGTGTTGATCGGTACGCAGTATTTT. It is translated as CASSSVLIGTQYF.